The sequence of this TCR beta chain was determined in a study of T cells after yellow fever vaccination. UMIs were added to TCR cDNA along with a universal primer site when it was made by 5'RACE template switching. TCRdb called the 5' RACE reads again in MiXCR, with one record for every CDR3 protein. Of under 600,000 distinct CDR3 sequences listed, about a fifth were seen once; the top ten hold less than 20%. V dropped 4 bases and J dropped 3 bases, with 11 bases sitting between them. This CDR3 comprises 13 residues. Germline-derived CDR1 and CDR2 are SQVTM and ANQGSEA. Sequenced material: PBMCs, taken about 20 days after the first yellow fever vaccination. The sequence came from a man between 18 and 29 years old who received the YFV17D yellow fever vaccine. This chain connects TRBV29-1 to TRBJ2-3, with D uncertain. DNA of the CDR3: TGCAGCGTTGTATATCCGGAGACAGATACGCAGTATTTT. Translation: CSVVYPETDTQYF.